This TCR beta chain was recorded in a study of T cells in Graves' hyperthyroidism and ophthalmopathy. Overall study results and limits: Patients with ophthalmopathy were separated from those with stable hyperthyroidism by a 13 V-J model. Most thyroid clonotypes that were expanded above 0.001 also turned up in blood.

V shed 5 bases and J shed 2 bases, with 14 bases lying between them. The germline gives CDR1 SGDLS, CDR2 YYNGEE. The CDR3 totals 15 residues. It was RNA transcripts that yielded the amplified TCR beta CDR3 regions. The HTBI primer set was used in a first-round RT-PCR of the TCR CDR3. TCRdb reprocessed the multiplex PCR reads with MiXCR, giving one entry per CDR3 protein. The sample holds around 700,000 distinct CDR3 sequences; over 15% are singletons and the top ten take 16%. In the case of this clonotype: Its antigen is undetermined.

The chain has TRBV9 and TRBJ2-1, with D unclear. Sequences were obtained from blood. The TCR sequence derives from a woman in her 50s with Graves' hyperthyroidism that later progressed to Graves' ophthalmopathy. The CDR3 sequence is CASSVKGSPYNEQFF. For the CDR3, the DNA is TGTGCCAGCAGTGTCAAAGGGTCCCCCTACAATGAGCAGTTCTTC.